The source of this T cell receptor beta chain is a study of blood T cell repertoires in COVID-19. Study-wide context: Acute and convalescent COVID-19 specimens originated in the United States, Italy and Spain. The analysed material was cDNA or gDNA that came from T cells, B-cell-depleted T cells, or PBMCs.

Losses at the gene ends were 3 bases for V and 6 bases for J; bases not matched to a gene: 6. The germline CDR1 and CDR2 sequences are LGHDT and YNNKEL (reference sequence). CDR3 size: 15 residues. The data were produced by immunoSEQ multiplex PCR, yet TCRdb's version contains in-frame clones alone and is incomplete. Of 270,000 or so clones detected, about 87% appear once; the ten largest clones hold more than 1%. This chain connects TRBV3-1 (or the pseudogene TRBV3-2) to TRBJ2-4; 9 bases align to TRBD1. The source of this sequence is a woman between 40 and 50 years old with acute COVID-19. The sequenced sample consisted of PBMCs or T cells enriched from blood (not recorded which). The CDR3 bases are TGTGCCAGCAGCCACCTAGACAGGGGGGGAAACATTCAGTACTTC. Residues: CASSHLDRGGNIQYF.